This TCR beta chain was sequenced during a study of spatial heterogeneity in lung cancer. Whole-study context: Available follow-up PBMC samples, collected a median of roughly two years post-resection, were sequenced. For the average unique TCR and UMI combination, more than 9.5 occurrences appeared in raw reads. Study-level results: Detection of ubiquitous tumor TCRs in blood was higher at resection than follow-up.

As for time point: blood at routine non-recurrence follow-up after resection. This clonotype was found a few times. The antigen is undetermined. MiXCR was run by TCRdb on the 5' RACE reads, yielding one entry per CDR3 protein. The sample carries 110,000 or so distinct CDR3 sequences, approximately 10% recorded once. CDR1 is DFQATT, CDR2 SNEGSKA, per germline (reference sequence). The V gene end was trimmed by 6 bases and the J gene end by 8 bases; junction bases not matched to a gene: 11. This CDR3 has 14 residues. This TCR was recovered from a female donor with early-stage non-small cell lung cancer. The chain couples TRBV20-1 to TRBJ2-3; 10 bases are shared with TRBD2. The sequences come from PBMCs, collected at follow-up. The CDR3 DNA reads as TGCAGTGCCAGGACTAGCGGACCAATTGGTACGCAGTATTTT. This encodes CSARTSGPIGTQYF.